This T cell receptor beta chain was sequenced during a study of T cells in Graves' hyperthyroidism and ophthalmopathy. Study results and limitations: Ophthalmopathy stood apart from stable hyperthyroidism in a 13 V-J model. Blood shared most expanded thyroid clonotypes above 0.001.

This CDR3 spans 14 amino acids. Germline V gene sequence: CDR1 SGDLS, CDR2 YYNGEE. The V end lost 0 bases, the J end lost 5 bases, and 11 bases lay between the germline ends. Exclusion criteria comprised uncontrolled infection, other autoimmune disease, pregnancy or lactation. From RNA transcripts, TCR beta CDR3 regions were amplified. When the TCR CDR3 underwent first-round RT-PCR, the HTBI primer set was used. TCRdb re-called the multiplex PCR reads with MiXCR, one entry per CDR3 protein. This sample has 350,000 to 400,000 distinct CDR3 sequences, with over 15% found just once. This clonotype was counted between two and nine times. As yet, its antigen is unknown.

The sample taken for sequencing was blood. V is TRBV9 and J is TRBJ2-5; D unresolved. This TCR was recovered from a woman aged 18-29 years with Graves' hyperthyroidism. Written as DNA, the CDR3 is TGTGCCAGCAGCGTAGGAAGTCCGTGGGAGACCCAGTACTTC. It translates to CASSVGSPWETQYF.